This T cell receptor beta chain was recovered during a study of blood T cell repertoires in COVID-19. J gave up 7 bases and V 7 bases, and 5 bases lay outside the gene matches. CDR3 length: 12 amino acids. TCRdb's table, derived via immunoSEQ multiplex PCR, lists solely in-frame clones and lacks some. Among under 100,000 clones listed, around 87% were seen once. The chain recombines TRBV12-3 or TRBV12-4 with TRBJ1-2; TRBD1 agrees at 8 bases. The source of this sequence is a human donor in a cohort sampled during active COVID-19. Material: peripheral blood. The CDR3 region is CASNQGALGYTF. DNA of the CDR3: TGTGCCAGCAACCAGGGGGCACTTGGCTACACCTTC.